These 31 T cell receptor beta chains came from one sample sequenced in a study of T cell responses to AZD1222 COVID-19 vaccine. Only in-frame clones appear in the TCRdb table, and some are missing; sequencing was by immunoSEQ multiplex PCR. The sample holds about 150,000 clones, roughly 89% seen once. The sequencing used peripheral blood, collected 28 days after the second dose of the MenACWY control vaccine. The receptor set was obtained from an adult who received the MenACWY meningococcal vaccine as a control.

Note on this clone: Additional DNA sequences in this sample encode the identical CDR3. This chain joins TRBV19 and TRBJ1-5; unclear D gene. Germline CDR1 is LNHDA and CDR2 is SQIVND (reference sequence). Trimming took off 1 base at V and 1 base at J, with 2 bases between the two ends. The length of the CDR3 is 13 residues. The CDR3 region is CASSIASNQPQHF. The CDR3 DNA follows: TGTGCCAGTAGTATAGCCAGCAATCAGCCCCAGCATTTT. The variable domain in full, with the rest retrieved from reference TRBV19 and TRBJ1-5, is DGGITQSPKYLFRKEGQNVTLSCEQNLNHDAMYWYRQDPGQGLRLIYYSQIVNDFQKGDIAEGYSVSREKKESFPLTVTSAQKNPTAFYLCASSIASNQPQHFGDGTRLSIL.

This clone was counted a single time. The CDR3 reads CASSTAGIVNSPLHF. The CDR3 DNA is TGTGCCAGTAGTACCGCCGGGATAGTTAATTCACCCCTCCACTTT. This chain connects TRBV19 to TRBJ1-6; no clear D. V lost 4 bases to trimming and J lost 6 bases, with 13 bases between them. Germline V gene data show CDR1 as LNHDA and CDR2 as SQIVND (reference sequence). CDR3 length equals 15 residues.

CDR3 nucleotides: TGTGCCAGCAGCTTAGGCGGGGGCCCCGTCGGTGAAGCTTTCTTT. Its translation is CASSLGGGPVGEAFF. The rearrangement links TRBV7-2 to TRBJ1-1; TRBD1 might be the D (6 bases). Trimming pared 1 base from V and 7 bases from J, leaving 16 bases between. The CDR3 has 15 residues. CDR1 and CDR2 from the germline V gene are SGHTA and FQGNSA.

The V gene is TRBV6-1, the J gene TRBJ2-5, with 12 nucleotides matching TRBD2. The germline gives CDR1 MNHNS, CDR2 SASEGT. V shed 4 bases and J 3 bases; nucleotides not matched to a gene: 15. The CDR3 has 19 amino acids. In nucleotides, the CDR3 is TGTGCCAGCAGTGGACGGACTAAGACTAGCGGGGGCCGGGAAGAGACCCAGTACTTC. It yields the protein CASSGRTKTSGGREETQYF.

The chain joins TRBV9 to TRBJ2-7; D gene ambiguous. Germline V gene lookup returns CDR1 SGDLS and CDR2 YYNGEE. The CDR3 totals 14 residues. Trimming took off 1 base at V and 2 bases at J, with 10 bases between the two ends. CDR3 sequence: CASSVNQSPYEQYF. CDR3 coding DNA: TGTGCCAGCAGCGTAAACCAGAGCCCCTACGAGCAGTACTTC.

The chain links TRBV27 to TRBJ1-2, with 11 bases identical to TRBD1. The CDR3 length is 16 residues. CDR1 and CDR2 from the germline V gene are MNHEY and SMNVEV (reference sequence). V was clipped by 4 bases and J by 4 bases; unmatched bases: 8. CDR3 in DNA: TGTGCCAGCAGTTCCGGACAGGGGGCGCGGGTCTATGGCTACACCTTC. Encoded protein: CASSSGQGARVYGYTF.

The rearrangement uses TRBV30 and TRBJ1-6; no reliable D call. The germline V and J ends were trimmed by 0 bases and 6 bases, with 6 bases remaining between them. The CDR3 length is 13 residues. Germline CDR1 is GTSNPN and CDR2 is SVGIG (reference sequence). The CDR3 DNA is TGTGCCTGGAGTGTAGGGTTTAATTCACCCCTCCACTTT. It codes for CAWSVGFNSPLHF.

J is TRBJ2-5 and V is TRBV6-5; 12 nucleotides match TRBD2. After removal of 2 bases from V and 4 bases from J, the junction contained 5 bases not matched to a gene. The length of the CDR3 is 16 residues. Germline lookup yields CDR1 MNHEY and CDR2 SVGAGI. DNA for the CDR3: TGTGCCAGCAGTTACGTAGGACTAGCGGGGTTAGAGACCCAGTACTTC. Translated, it gives CASSYVGLAGLETQYF.

V and J are TRBV28 and TRBJ1-3; 10 bases align to TRBD1. Germline CDR1 is MDHEN and CDR2 is SYDVKM. CDR3 length equals 19 residues. J gave up 3 bases and V 8 bases, and 19 bases lay outside the gene matches. The DNA of the CDR3 is TGTGCCAGCGTAGCCGGGACAGGGGAGATGATTATGCTTGGAAACACCATATATTTT. It is translated as CASVAGTGEMIMLGNTIYF. The whole variable domain, filled in from reference TRBV28 and TRBJ1-3, reads DVKVTQSSRYLVKRTGEKVFLECVQDMDHENMFWYRQDPGLGLRLIYFSYDVKMKEKGDIPEGYSVSREKKERFSLILESASTNQTSMYLCASVAGTGEMIMLGNTIYFGEGSWLTVV.

The chain recombines TRBV28 with TRBJ2-5; D perhaps matches TRBD1 (5 bases). The CDR3 is 13 residues long. V shed 10 bases and J shed 5 bases, with 17 bases lying between them. Germline values: CDR1 MDHEN, CDR2 SYDVKM. CDR3 DNA: TGTGCCACCCAGGGTGAGGTGTTGGAGACCCAGTACTTC. It yields the protein CATQGEVLETQYF.

This sequence joins TRBV28 and TRBJ1-2; D is possibly TRBD1 (5 bases). Trimming took off 3 bases at V and 8 bases at J, with 10 bases between the two ends. The germline V gene encodes CDR1 MDHEN and CDR2 SYDVKM. This CDR3 comprises 12 residues. The CDR3 loop reads CASSFRGAGYTF. The CDR3 DNA reads TGTGCCAGCAGTTTCCGAGGGGCCGGCTACACCTTC.

The chain carries TRBV4-3 and TRBJ2-7; D call uncertain. Trimming cost V 4 bases and J 5 bases, with 12 bases left between them. This CDR3 is 13 amino acids long. The germline V gene has CDR1 LGHNA and CDR2 YSLEER. CDR3 DNA: TGCGCCAGCAGCCTTGCAAGTGGCCACGAGCAGTACTTC. It is translated as CASSLASGHEQYF.

This chain's CDR3 is CASRAGSQETQYF. The CDR3 nucleotides read TGTGCCAGCAGGGCCGGTAGCCAAGAGACCCAGTACTTC. The rearrangement joins TRBV2 to TRBJ2-5, with D unclear. The CDR3 totals 13 residues. Germline CDR1 is SNHLY and CDR2 is FYNNEI. V dropped 6 bases and J dropped 1 base, with 9 bases sitting between them.

V usage is TRBV10-3 and J usage is TRBJ1-5; the match to TRBD1 covers 9 bases. The J segment lost 6 bases and the V segment lost 6 bases, leaving 9 bases of the junction unmatched. The length of the CDR3 is 15 residues. CDR1 is ENHRY and CDR2 is SYGVKD in the germline V gene. The CDR3, as DNA: TGTGCCATCAGCGAACAGGGGGCGCGTCTTCAGCCCCAGCATTTT. Translation: CAISEQGARLQPQHF.

The chain couples TRBV11-3 to TRBJ2-3; 11 positions agree with TRBD1. The germline gives CDR1 SGHNT, CDR2 YENEEA. The CDR3 contains 17 residues. Germline trimming cut 3 bases from V and 4 bases from J; bases unmatched to any gene: 9. The DNA of the CDR3 is TGTGCCAGCAGCTTCACAGCCGGGACAGGGGGAGCAGATACGCAGTATTTT. Its translation: CASSFTAGTGGADTQYF.

This sequence joins TRBV6-6 and TRBJ1-2; no firm D call. Germline CDR1 MNHNY, CDR2 SVGAGI (reference sequence). This CDR3 has 13 amino acids. V lost 8 bases to trimming and J lost 6 bases, with 16 bases between them. This CDR3 is CASSRWGSHGYTF. The CDR3 DNA follows: TGTGCCAGCTCGAGGTGGGGTTCGCATGGCTACACCTTC.

The chain carries TRBV7-8 and TRBJ2-1, with D possibly matching TRBD1 (6 bases). Germline V gene lookup returns CDR1 SGHVS and CDR2 FQNEAQ. The V and J ends lost 5 bases and 5 bases respectively, with 13 bases between them. The CDR3 contains 14 residues. CDR3 nucleotide sequence: TGTGCCAGCAGCCGAGGGGGAGCGGACAATGAGCAGTTCTTC. As protein: CASSRGGADNEQFF.

V usage is TRBV18 and J usage is TRBJ2-1; D is unresolved. The CDR3 has 11 residues. Looked up from germline, CDR1 is KGHSH and CDR2 is LQKENI. The germline V and J ends were trimmed by 5 bases and 8 bases, with 7 bases remaining between them. The CDR3 protein is CASSELHEQFF. DNA for the CDR3: TGTGCCAGCTCAGAGCTCCATGAGCAGTTCTTC.

V usage is TRBV24-1 and J usage is TRBJ2-1, with 7 bases aligning to TRBD2. The germline V gene has CDR1 KGHDR and CDR2 SFDVKD. The CDR3 contains 15 residues. Trimming cost V 9 bases and J 7 bases; bases outside gene matches: 14. CDR3 region: CATGSGGSKSNEQFF. The CDR3, as DNA: TGTGCCACCGGCTCGGGAGGAAGCAAATCAAATGAGCAGTTCTTC.

This clone was counted only a few times. This CDR3 reads CASSSPPGAQHF. Here the CDR3 DNA reads TGTGCCAGTAGTAGCCCGCCCGGAGCGCAGCATTTT. The V call is TRBV19, the J call TRBJ1-5, with unresolved D. V was clipped by 4 bases and J by 13 bases, with 14 bases between them. CDR1 is LNHDA and CDR2 is SQIVND in the germline V gene (reference sequence). The length of the CDR3 is 12 residues.

This chain links TRBV7-2 with TRBJ2-1; 8 bases align to TRBD2. CDR1 is SGHTA, CDR2 FQGNSA, per germline. The CDR3 is 19 amino acids. After removal of 0 bases from V and 0 bases from J, the junction contained 10 bases not matched to a gene. The CDR3 DNA follows: TGTGCCAGCAGCTTAGCAGCTAGCGGGTCTACAAGCTCCTACAATGAGCAGTTCTTC. Protein: CASSLAASGSTSSYNEQFF.

V gene TRBV12-1 combines with J gene TRBJ1-1. TRBV12-1 is classified as a pseudogene. The CDR3 runs 20 residues. CDR3 DNA sequence: TGTGCCAGCAGCTCATTGTGCTTTATCCATCCGCCCCGCATGAACACTGAAGCTTTCTTT. Its protein product is CASSSLCFIHPPRMNTEAFF.

This clone was picked up one time. The chain employs TRBV25-1 and TRBJ1-4; D perhaps matches TRBD1 (5 bases). Germline V gene sequence: CDR1 MGHDK, CDR2 SYGVNS. The CDR3 is made up of 18 amino acids. Trimming shortened V by 3 bases and J by 0 bases, and 17 bases separated the two germline ends. This chain's CDR3 is CASSDGAGSLATNEKLFF. The CDR3 bases are TGTGCCAGCAGTGATGGGGCAGGGAGCCTGGCAACTAATGAAAAACTGTTTTTT.

The rearrangement links TRBV5-1 to TRBJ2-7, with TRBD1 identical over 11 bases. Germline CDR1 reads SGHRS; CDR2 reads YFSETQ. The J segment lost 7 bases and the V segment lost 4 bases, leaving 13 bases of the junction unmatched. The CDR3 has 16 amino acids. The CDR3 region is CASSLNTGTGGEEQYF. CDR3 sequence (DNA): TGCGCCAGCAGCCTAAATACGGGGACAGGGGGTGAAGAGCAGTACTTC. Looking up the rest from reference TRBV5-1 and TRBJ2-7 gives the full variable domain: KAGVTQTPRYLIKTRGQQVTLSCSPISGHRSVSWYQQTPGQGLQFLFEYFSETQRNKGNFPGRFSGRQFSNSRSEMNVSTLELGDSALYLCASSLNTGTGGEEQYFGPGTRLTVT.

V and J are TRBV19 and TRBJ2-7, with 9 positions matching TRBD1. Losses at the gene ends were 7 bases for V and 7 bases for J; bases not matched to a gene: 11. CDR3 length equals 14 residues. Per germline, CDR1 LNHDA and CDR2 SQIVND (reference sequence). The CDR3 here is CASKPGTGSHEQYF. The CDR3 DNA reads TGTGCCAGTAAACCCGGGACAGGGAGTCATGAGCAGTACTTC.

This chain uses TRBV19 with TRBJ2-2; D may be TRBD2 (5 bases). Germline V lookup: CDR1 LNHDA, CDR2 SQIVND (reference sequence). V lost 2 bases, J lost 6 bases, and 13 bases lay in between. The CDR3 has 15 amino acids. CDR3 in DNA: TGTGCCAGTAGTATATCCTCACTAGGAGCCGGGGAGCTGTTTTTT. Residues: CASSISSLGAGELFF.

V and J are TRBV3-1 (or the pseudogene TRBV3-2) and TRBJ2-3; 10 bases align to TRBD2. J gave up 4 bases and V 1 base, and 5 bases lay outside the gene matches. CDR1 is LGHDT, CDR2 YNNKEL, per germline (reference sequence). The CDR3 loop spans 16 amino acids. The CDR3 loop reads CASSQGVAGGADTQYF. CDR3 nucleotide sequence: TGTGCCAGCAGCCAAGGGGTAGCGGGGGGTGCAGATACGCAGTATTTT.

The chain recombines TRBV30 with TRBJ2-7; 8 bases align to TRBD2. The germline CDR1 and CDR2 sequences are GTSNPN and SVGIG (reference sequence). The CDR3 contains 13 residues. J gave up 6 bases and V 2 bases, and 6 bases lay outside the gene matches. The CDR3: CAWSPRRGGEQYF. DNA of the CDR3: TGTGCCTGGAGTCCCCGTCGGGGGGGCGAGCAGTACTTC.

The J gene is TRBJ2-7, the V gene TRBV2, with D perhaps TRBD2 (6 bases). The germline CDR1 and CDR2 sequences are SNHLY and FYNNEI. Trimming stripped 5 bases from V and 6 bases from J, with 14 bases between. The CDR3 loop spans 13 amino acids. The DNA for the CDR3 is TGTGCCAGCAGTCTATCGCGGGACTCCGAGCAGTACTTC. Translated, it gives CASSLSRDSEQYF. The whole variable domain, remainder taken from reference TRBV2 and TRBJ2-7, is EPEVTQTPSHQVTQMGQEVILRCVPISNHLYFYWYRQILGQKVEFLVSFYNNEISEKSEIFDDQFSVERPDGSNFTLKIRSTKLEDSAMYFCASSLSRDSEQYFGPGTRLTVT.

The rearrangement links TRBV19 to TRBJ2-7; perhaps TRBD2 as D (6 bases). CDR3 size: 14 residues. V was clipped by 6 bases and J by 0 bases, with 12 bases between them. Per germline, CDR1 LNHDA and CDR2 SQIVND (reference sequence). The DNA for the CDR3 is TGTGCCAGTAGGCGGGACGGTAGCTCCTACGAGCAGTACTTC. It encodes CASRRDGSSYEQYF.

In this sample, this clone turned up once. The chain uses TRBV7-3 and TRBJ2-4; D perhaps matches TRBD1 (7 bases). V lost 1 base to trimming and J lost 2 bases, with 18 bases between them. CDR1 is SGHTA and CDR2 is FQGTGA in the germline V gene. CDR3 size: 18 residues. CDR3: CASSLKGGRGDPKNIQYF. CDR3 coding DNA: TGTGCCAGCAGCTTAAAAGGTGGCAGGGGGGATCCCAAAAACATTCAGTACTTC.